This passage covers 27 T cell receptor beta chains from one sample sequenced in a study of a mutant IDH1 vaccine in newly diagnosed glioma. Documented time point: week 47, end of study. With topical imiquimod, each dose of the vaccine consisted of 300 ug of mutant IDH1 20-mer peptide. Measured with immunoSEQ multiplex PCR; TCRdb has only the in-frame clones, and not every one. Altogether around 94,000 clones are present, about 90% being singletons, with the ten largest covering approximately 0.8%. Their antigens remain unidentified. Sequencing was performed on PBMCs, taken from a glioma patient whose treatment included an IDH1 peptide vaccine. The receptors stem from a woman between 50 and 59 years old with glioma.

The rearrangement joins TRBV9 to TRBJ2-2, with D uncertain. CDR1 SGDLS and CDR2 YYNGEE come from the germline V gene. The germline V and J ends were trimmed by 3 bases and 3 bases, with 6 bases remaining between them. The CDR3 is 13 amino acids. The CDR3 DNA follows: TGTGCCAGCAGCGCCCGTTACACCGGGGAGCTGTTTTTT. It is translated as CASSARYTGELFF. Full variable domain (missing parts from reference TRBV9 and TRBJ2-2): DSGVTQTPKHLITATGQRVTLRCSPRSGDLSVYWYQQSLDQGLQFLIQYYNGEERAKGNILERFSAQQFPDLHSELNLSSLELGDSALYFCASSARYTGELFFGEGSRLTVL.

This clone showed up just a few times. The chain couples TRBV28 to TRBJ1-5; the D gene is possibly TRBD1 (5 bases). This CDR3 spans 17 amino acids. CDR1 is MDHEN and CDR2 is SYDVKM in the germline V gene. V was shortened by 4 bases and J by 0 bases, with 16 bases between the two germline ends. The CDR3 loop is CASSSPETAYSNQPQHF. The CDR3, as DNA: TGTGCCAGCAGTTCCCCGGAGACAGCCTATAGCAATCAGCCCCAGCATTTT.

This clone was seen a handful of times. Other DNA sequences in this specimen translate into the identical CDR3. The rearrangement links TRBV5-1 to TRBJ2-3; TRBD2 aligns across 7 bases. Trimming cost V 1 base and J 4 bases; bases outside gene matches: 6. Germline V gene sequence: CDR1 SGHRS, CDR2 YFSETQ. This CDR3 has 15 residues. CDR3 sequence: CASSLMGGSADTQYF. As DNA, the CDR3 is TGCGCCAGCAGCTTGATGGGCGGGAGTGCAGATACGCAGTATTTT. Variable domain in full (rest from reference TRBV5-1 and TRBJ2-3): KAGVTQTPRYLIKTRGQQVTLSCSPISGHRSVSWYQQTPGQGLQFLFEYFSETQRNKGNFPGRFSGRQFSNSRSEMNVSTLELGDSALYLCASSLMGGSADTQYFGPGTRLTVL.

This rearrangement joins TRBV9 to TRBJ2-7; no firm D call. Trimming took 8 bases from V and 4 from J, leaving 16 bases between them. There are 13 residues in the CDR3. Germline assignment: CDR1 SGDLS and CDR2 YYNGEE. CDR3 coding DNA: TGTGCCAGGCAACGCCGAAGGGTGTACGAGCAGTACTTC. As protein: CARQRRRVYEQYF.

The genes are TRBV6-6 and TRBJ2-5; D not resolved. V shed 4 bases and J shed 9 bases, with 12 bases lying between them. The CDR3 loop spans 12 amino acids. Germline V gene sequence: CDR1 MNHNY, CDR2 SVGAGI (reference sequence). This chain's CDR3 is CASSSTPSAQYF. CDR3 nucleotide sequence: TGTGCCAGCAGTTCGACTCCTTCCGCCCAGTACTTC.

The table lists this clone with a few counts. This chain uses TRBV28 with TRBJ1-1; 7 bases map to TRBD1. From germline, CDR1 is MDHEN and CDR2 SYDVKM. CDR3 size: 15 residues. The junction had 7 bases not matched to a gene; V was cut back by 5 bases and J by 1 base. The CDR3: CASSRTGTANTEAFF. Here the CDR3 DNA reads TGTGCCAGCAGTCGAACCGGGACAGCGAACACTGAAGCTTTCTTT.

This chain joins TRBV7-3 and TRBJ2-3; 7 bases map to TRBD1. CDR3 length: 14 residues. Germline V CDR1 and CDR2: SGHTA, FQGTGA. Germline trimming cut 4 bases from V and 2 bases from J; bases unmatched to any gene: 3. This CDR3 is CASSSGTATDTQYF. DNA for the CDR3: TGTGCCAGCAGCTCTGGGACAGCCACAGATACGCAGTATTTT.

This clone was recorded only once. This chain uses TRBV14 with TRBJ2-3, with D uncertain. Germline CDR1 and CDR2: SGHDN and FVKESK. V dropped 0 bases and J dropped 2 bases, with 9 bases sitting between them. This CDR3 is 15 amino acids long. CDR3 nucleotide sequence: TGTGCCAGCAGCCAAGATGGCAGGAACACAGATACGCAGTATTTT. Translating gives CASSQDGRNTDTQYF.

This clone is deemed medium-sized. The chain couples TRBV19 to TRBJ1-5; 9 nucleotides agree with TRBD1. Germline assignment: CDR1 LNHDA and CDR2 SQIVND (reference sequence). Trimming took 3 bases from V and 0 from J; bases not matched to a gene: 3. The CDR3 loop spans 16 amino acids. CDR3 sequence reads: CASSIGTGHSNQPQHF. The CDR3 nucleotides are TGTGCCAGTAGTATCGGGACAGGGCATAGCAATCAGCCCCAGCATTTT.

The rearrangement links TRBV11-2 to TRBJ2-1; D perhaps matches TRBD1 (5 bases). This CDR3 has 16 amino acids. Germline CDR1 is SGHAT and CDR2 is FQNNGV. V lost 5 bases and J lost 2, with 16 bases in between. As DNA, the CDR3 is TGTGCCAGCAGCGAAGGGGTCTATCCCCCCTACAATGAGCAGTTCTTC. This sequence encodes CASSEGVYPPYNEQFF.

This clone was counted only a few times. V is TRBV5-4 and J is TRBJ2-1; D is undetermined. With 1 base removed from V and 5 bases from J, the gap between germline ends came to 10 bases. CDR1 and CDR2 from the germline V gene are SGHNT and YYREEE (reference sequence). CDR3 size: 14 residues. In nucleotides, the CDR3 is TGTGCCAGCAGCTTGCAAGGGTTCAACAATGAGCAGTTCTTC. Its protein is CASSLQGFNNEQFF.

Only a few counts were recorded for this clone. This chain connects TRBV30 to TRBJ2-1, with 12 bases identical to TRBD1. There are 15 residues in the CDR3. In germline, CDR1 is GTSNPN, CDR2 SVGIG (reference sequence). The V segment lost 2 bases and the J segment 8 bases; nucleotides outside the gene matches: 7. The CDR3 protein is CAWSPGTGGFDEQFF. The CDR3 DNA reads TGTGCCTGGAGTCCCGGGACAGGGGGCTTCGATGAGCAGTTCTTC.

The chain recombines TRBV28 with TRBJ2-4; D is possibly TRBD1 or TRBD2 (5 bases each). From germline, CDR1 is MDHEN and CDR2 SYDVKM. The length of the CDR3 is 14 residues. Trimming cost V 2 bases and J 9 bases, with 14 bases left between them. The CDR3 bases are TGTGCCAGCAGTTTAAGAGGGGCCGGACCCATTCAGTACTTC. It specifies CASSLRGAGPIQYF.

In this sample, this clone turned up a few times. The chain employs TRBV19 and TRBJ1-5; 8 bases map to TRBD1. The germline V gene has CDR1 LNHDA and CDR2 SQIVND (reference sequence). The trim removed 7 bases at V and 5 bases at J, leaving 7 bases unmatched. The CDR3 covers 14 residues. The CDR3: CASTQGTGYQPQHF. CDR3 DNA sequence: TGTGCCAGTACTCAGGGGACAGGTTATCAGCCCCAGCATTTT. Full variable domain (outside the CDR3, taken from reference TRBV19 and TRBJ1-5): DGGITQSPKYLFRKEGQNVTLSCEQNLNHDAMYWYRQDPGQGLRLIYYSQIVNDFQKGDIAEGYSVSREKKESFPLTVTSAQKNPTAFYLCASTQGTGYQPQHFGDGTRLSIL.

The chain joins TRBV5-1 to TRBJ2-7; 8 bases map to TRBD2. Germline assignment: CDR1 SGHRS and CDR2 YFSETQ. This CDR3 comprises 15 residues. The V segment lost 2 bases and the J segment 2 bases; nucleotides outside the gene matches: 6. The CDR3 here is CASSFLLADTYEQYF. CDR3 DNA sequence: TGCGCCAGCAGCTTTTTACTAGCGGACACCTACGAGCAGTACTTC.

This chain joins TRBV7-2 and TRBJ2-5; D is unresolved. The end of the DNA aligns better with TRBJ2-7, so the J call may be wrong. Germline values: CDR1 SGHTA, CDR2 FQGNSA. CDR3 length equals 13 residues. CDR3 loop: CASSLRLRYEQYF. DNA for the CDR3: TGTGCCAGCAGCTTAAGACTTCGCTACGAGCAGTACTTC.

The rearrangement joins TRBV5-1 to TRBJ1-6, with 11 bases identical to TRBD1. Losses at the gene ends were 3 bases for V and 6 bases for J; bases not matched to a gene: 2. CDR1 and CDR2 (germline): SGHRS, YFSETQ. The CDR3 has 15 residues. CDR3 coding DNA: TGCGCCAGCAGCTGGGACAGGGGGTCTAATTCACCCCTCCACTTT. Its translation: CASSWDRGSNSPLHF. The full variable domain, completed using reference TRBV5-1 and TRBJ1-6, is KAGVTQTPRYLIKTRGQQVTLSCSPISGHRSVSWYQQTPGQGLQFLFEYFSETQRNKGNFPGRFSGRQFSNSRSEMNVSTLELGDSALYLCASSWDRGSNSPLHFGNGTRLTVT.

This rearrangement joins TRBV5-5 to TRBJ2-3, with a possible D match to TRBD2 (5 bases). The CDR3 length is 16 residues. Germline CDR1 SGHKS, CDR2 YYEKEE (reference sequence). Trimming took off 5 bases at V and 2 bases at J, with 18 bases between the two ends. For the CDR3, the DNA is TGTGCCAGCAGTCCGCCTAGGACGGGGTCCACAGATACGCAGTATTTT. Translating gives CASSPPRTGSTDTQYF.

J is TRBJ1-5 and V is TRBV6-5; D gene ambiguous. This CDR3 contains 13 residues. Deletions cut 10 bases from V and 1 base from J, with 11 bases between. CDR1 is MNHEY and CDR2 is SVGAGI in the germline V gene. The CDR3 DNA reads as TGTGCCACCCGCTCACAGAGCAATCAGCCCCAGCATTTT. It yields the protein CATRSQSNQPQHF.

The rearrangement joins TRBV18 to TRBJ1-5, with TRBD1 matching over 8 bases. The V gene end was trimmed by 3 bases and the J gene end by 0 bases; junction bases not matched to a gene: 7. The CDR3 runs to 17 residues. Germline CDR1 and CDR2: KGHSH and LQKENI. CDR3 DNA: TGTGCCAGCTCACCTTTCGACAGGGGATTTAGCAATCAGCCCCAGCATTTT. This gives the protein CASSPFDRGFSNQPQHF.

The DNA of the CDR3 is TGTGCTAGTGGTACAGGGGTCTTTAATGAGCAGTTCTTC. It codes for CASGTGVFNEQFF. The chain links TRBV12-5 to TRBJ2-1; 7 bases are shared with TRBD1. This CDR3 has 13 amino acids. Germline V gene lookup returns CDR1 LGHNT and CDR2 FRNRAP. V was pared by 5 bases and J by 7 bases, with 5 bases of the junction left unmatched.

The chain couples TRBV5-5 to TRBJ2-3; 12 bases agree with TRBD2. With 4 bases clipped from V and 1 base from J, the junction kept 4 bases outside the gene matches. CDR1 is SGHKS and CDR2 is YYEKEE in the germline V gene (reference sequence). This CDR3 is built from 16 residues. In DNA, the CDR3 is TGTGCCAGCAGCCCTAGCGGGAGGGGGGGCACAGATACGCAGTATTTT. Protein product: CASSPSGRGGTDTQYF.

The V call is TRBV9, the J call TRBJ1-2, with a tentative D call TRBD1 (5 bases). V lost 6 bases and J 7 bases, leaving 13 bases between the germline ends. From germline, CDR1 is SGDLS and CDR2 YYNGEE. The CDR3 consists of 12 residues. The CDR3 nucleotides read TGTGCCAGCAAACAGACAGTCGGTGGCTACACCTTC. As protein: CASKQTVGGYTF.

V and J are TRBV5-6 and TRBJ1-3; no reliable D call. The CDR3 is 13 amino acids. V lost 0 bases to trimming and J lost 4 bases, with 5 bases between them. Germline lookup yields CDR1 SGHDT and CDR2 YYEEEE. The CDR3 reads CASSLEDGNTIYF. The CDR3 region has the DNA TGTGCCAGCAGCTTGGAGGACGGAAACACCATATATTTT.

The rearrangement uses TRBV5-1 and TRBJ1-1; D is perhaps TRBD1 (5 bases). CDR1 is SGHRS and CDR2 is YFSETQ in the germline V gene. The CDR3 has 13 amino acids. Trimming removed 9 bases at V and 1 base at J, with 13 bases between. The CDR3 DNA is TGCGCCACACGACAGACCACGAACACTGAAGCTTTCTTT. Its protein is CATRQTTNTEAFF.

This rearrangement joins TRBV28 to TRBJ2-3, with a weak D call TRBD2 (5 bases). Germline CDR1 and CDR2: MDHEN and SYDVKM. The CDR3 is made up of 14 amino acids. V lost 3 bases and J lost 1, with 8 bases in between. This CDR3 is CASSFQRRTDTQYF. The CDR3 nucleotides are TGTGCCAGCAGTTTCCAGCGGCGCACAGATACGCAGTATTTT. Filled out from reference TRBV28 and TRBJ2-3, the complete variable domain reads DVKVTQSSRYLVKRTGEKVFLECVQDMDHENMFWYRQDPGLGLRLIYFSYDVKMKEKGDIPEGYSVSREKKERFSLILESASTNQTSMYLCASSFQRRTDTQYFGPGTRLTVL.

In DNA, the CDR3 is TGTGCCAGCAGTGAAGGAGTCAGCCTAAATGAAAAACTGTTTTTT. Translating it yields CASSEGVSLNEKLFF. V is TRBV25-1 and J is TRBJ1-4; D ambiguous. Deletions cut 2 bases from V and 5 bases from J, with 12 bases between. The CDR3 runs to 15 residues. Germline CDR1 and CDR2: MGHDK and SYGVNS.